The 20 T cell receptor beta chains presented below share a single source sample, sequenced in a study of T cells in Graves' hyperthyroidism and ophthalmopathy. The investigators amplified TCR beta CDR3 regions from RNA transcripts. RT-PCR in the first round (using the HTBI primer set) targeted the TCR CDR3. Each CDR3 protein gets one entry after TCRdb re-called the multiplex PCR reads with MiXCR. The profile shows 400,000 to 500,000 distinct CDR3 sequences, roughly an eighth of them singletons. The sample comprised blood. The receptors derive from a woman between 18 and 30 years old with Graves' hyperthyroidism.

There are many counts of this clonotype. The chain employs TRBV9 and TRBJ1-2; 8 nucleotides line up with TRBD1. Per germline, CDR1 SGDLS and CDR2 YYNGEE. The CDR3 totals 15 residues. Trimming cost V 3 bases and J 4 bases; bases outside gene matches: 8. CDR3 DNA: TGTGCCAGCAGCGGCGAAAAGGACAGGGTCTATGGCTACACCTTC. Amino acids: CASSGEKDRVYGYTF.

At least ten counts were recorded for this clonotype. This chain uses TRBV10-3 with TRBJ2-2, with 9 nucleotides matching TRBD2. The germline V gene encodes CDR1 ENHRY and CDR2 SYGVKD. The length of the CDR3 is 16 residues. V lost 4 bases and J lost 0; bases outside the gene matches: 3. This CDR3 reads CAISGREGTNTGELFF. In nucleotides, the CDR3 is TGTGCCATCAGTGGGCGGGAGGGCACGAACACCGGGGAGCTGTTTTTT.

V is TRBV12-3 or TRBV12-4 and J is TRBJ1-2; D is perhaps TRBD1 (5 bases). V lost 2 bases and J 4 bases, leaving 14 bases between the germline ends. This CDR3 spans 15 amino acids. This CDR3 reads CASSLNGFGGYGYTF. For the CDR3, the DNA is TGTGCCAGCAGTTTAAACGGGTTTGGGGGCTATGGCTACACCTTC.

This clonotype came up many times. The rearrangement uses TRBV7-6 and TRBJ2-5, with 9 positions matching TRBD2. CDR3 length: 14 residues. Germline trimming cut 8 bases from V and 5 bases from J; bases unmatched to any gene: 9. The germline gives CDR1 SGHVS, CDR2 FNYEAQ. Written as DNA, the CDR3 is TGTGCCAGCGGGTCGATAGCGGGGGAGGAGACCCAGTACTTC. Encoded protein: CASGSIAGEETQYF.

This clonotype showed up just a few times. The V gene is TRBV28, the J gene TRBJ1-1; 8 bases are a match to TRBD1. Looked up from germline, CDR1 is MDHEN and CDR2 is SYDVKM. This CDR3 comprises 14 residues. J was trimmed by 6 bases and V by 7 bases; bases with no gene match: 10. CDR3 residues: CASKYRGSFAEAFF. CDR3 in DNA: TGTGCCAGCAAATACAGGGGGTCTTTCGCTGAAGCTTTCTTT.

The chain couples TRBV7-9 to TRBJ2-1, with D perhaps TRBD2 (6 bases). Per germline, CDR1 SEHNR and CDR2 FQNEAQ (reference sequence). The germline V and J ends were trimmed by 2 bases and 0 bases, with 11 bases remaining between them. The CDR3 totals 16 residues. Written as DNA, the CDR3 is TGTGCCAGCAGCTTATGGGTGGGAGGCTCCTACAATGAGCAGTTCTTC. It specifies CASSLWVGGSYNEQFF.

The chain carries TRBV20-1 and TRBJ2-7, with 11 bases identical to TRBD2. Germline values: CDR1 DFQATT, CDR2 SNEGSKA (reference sequence). V dropped 4 bases and J dropped 3; count of bases not matched to a gene: 8. CDR3 size: 15 residues. CDR3 amino acids: CSATGTSGSIYEQYF. The CDR3 region has the DNA TGCAGTGCTACTGGTACTAGCGGGAGTATCTACGAGCAGTACTTC.

This clonotype was detected many times. This sequence joins TRBV7-2 and TRBJ2-3; weak D call: TRBD2 (5 bases). V was shortened by 5 bases and J by 0 bases, with 12 bases between the two germline ends. CDR1 is SGHTA, CDR2 FQGNSA, per germline. This CDR3 spans 15 amino acids. The CDR3 DNA reads as TGTGCCAGCAGCGTGAGCGGAGCTAGCACAGATACGCAGTATTTT. Encoded protein: CASSVSGASTDTQYF.

V is TRBV6-2 or TRBV6-3 and J is TRBJ2-5, with 12 bases identical to TRBD2. Trimming removed 8 bases from V and 4 bases from J; junction bases left unmatched: 8. CDR1 MNHEY and CDR2 SVGEGT come from the germline V gene. The CDR3 loop spans 15 amino acids. Here the CDR3 reads CASLGLAGTPETQYF. The CDR3 DNA reads TGTGCCAGCTTAGGACTAGCGGGGACCCCAGAGACCCAGTACTTC.

This clonotype was recorded at least ten times. The rearrangement joins TRBV7-2 to TRBJ2-5, with D uncertain. V was pared by 1 base and J by 1 base, with 10 bases between. CDR3 size: 15 residues. Germline lookup yields CDR1 SGHTA and CDR2 FQGNSA. The CDR3 sequence: CASSLDWAVQETQYF. In nucleotides, the CDR3 is TGTGCCAGCAGCTTAGATTGGGCAGTCCAAGAGACCCAGTACTTC.

To note about this clonotype: Possible read error: a much larger clone is one base away. The CDR3 DNA reads as TGTGCCAGCAGAATCACAGGGGAAGAGACCCAGTTCTTC. This encodes CASRITGEETQFF. The J gene is TRBJ2-5, the V gene TRBV6-2 or TRBV6-3, with 7 bases lining up with TRBD1. TRBJ2-1 matches the DNA end more closely, so the J call is doubtful. This CDR3 is built from 13 residues. Germline assignment: CDR1 MNHEY and CDR2 SVGEGT.

This clonotype was observed at least ten times. This chain links TRBV5-1 with TRBJ2-3; TRBD2 matches at 8 bases. With 0 bases clipped from V and 4 bases from J, the junction kept 7 bases outside the gene matches. Germline V gives CDR1 SGHRS, CDR2 YFSETQ. The CDR3 loop spans 16 amino acids. CDR3 residues: CASSLETGGPADTQYF. In nucleotides, the CDR3 is TGCGCCAGCAGCTTGGAGACGGGAGGGCCCGCAGATACGCAGTATTTT.

This clonotype showed up just a few times. This sequence joins TRBV6-4 and TRBJ1-1; the D gene is possibly TRBD1 (5 bases). The length of the CDR3 is 13 residues. CDR1 and CDR2 (germline): MRHNA, SNTAGT. Trimming cost V 6 bases and J 6 bases, with 14 bases left between them. The CDR3 DNA is TGTGCCAGCAGGGGGGAGACAAGTTCTGAAGCTTTCTTT. It yields the protein CASRGETSSEAFF.

The CDR3 spells CASSQAGGYNEQFF. For the CDR3, the DNA is TGTGCCAGCAGCCAAGCGGGAGGGTACAATGAGCAGTTCTTC. V is TRBV9 and J is TRBJ2-1, with 10 bases fitting TRBD2. The CDR3 extends over 14 amino acids. V was clipped by 4 bases and J by 4 bases; unmatched bases: 2. CDR1 is SGDLS and CDR2 is YYNGEE in the germline V gene.

This clonotype was counted ten times or more. This sequence joins TRBV10-3 and TRBJ2-5, with 8 bases aligning to TRBD2. Germline CDR1 and CDR2: ENHRY and SYGVKD. CDR3 length: 12 residues. The V and J ends lost 5 bases and 9 bases, in that order; junction bases with no gene match: 5. The CDR3 sequence: CAISSGSGAQYF. CDR3 DNA: TGTGCCATCAGTAGCGGGAGCGGTGCCCAGTACTTC.

Many counts were recorded for this clonotype. J is TRBJ1-4 and V is TRBV6-2 or TRBV6-3; D call uncertain. The CDR3 totals 14 residues. Germline V gives CDR1 MNHEY, CDR2 SVGEGT. Trimming removed 6 bases at V and 6 bases at J, with 14 bases between. The CDR3 nucleotides are TGTGCCAGCAGGAGCGGGGAAGTGCATGAAAAACTGTTTTTT. Protein: CASRSGEVHEKLFF.

This clonotype came up many times. V and J are TRBV20-1 and TRBJ1-2; tentatively, D is TRBD1 (6 bases). The V gene's germline CDR1 is DFQATT and CDR2 SNEGSKA (reference sequence). Trimming took 1 base from V and 2 from J, leaving 8 bases between them. The CDR3 covers 13 residues. The CDR3 reads CSARVQGNYGYTF. The CDR3 region has the DNA TGCAGTGCTAGAGTTCAGGGGAACTATGGCTACACCTTC.

This rearrangement joins TRBV4-2 to TRBJ2-6; D remains ambiguous. There are 15 residues in the CDR3. Trimming shortened V by 2 bases and J by 0 bases, and 5 bases separated the two germline ends. Germline CDR1 is LGHNA and CDR2 is YNFKEQ. CDR3 in DNA: TGTGCCAGCAGCCAACAGAGCTCTGGGGCCAACGTCCTGACTTTC. Its translation: CASSQQSSGANVLTF.

CDR3 nucleotides: TGCAGCGTTGATTTACTAGCGGGAGCAGATACGCAGTATTTT. Translating gives CSVDLLAGADTQYF. The gene calls are TRBV29-1 and TRBJ2-3; TRBD2 aligns across 11 bases. The CDR3 has 14 amino acids. Germline loops: CDR1 SQVTM, CDR2 ANQGSEA. The trim removed 3 bases at V and 4 bases at J, leaving 3 bases unmatched.

This clonotype was counted a few times. The chain joins TRBV19 to TRBJ1-1; D possibly corresponds to TRBD1 (6 bases). This CDR3 comprises 15 residues. The germline V and J ends were trimmed by 4 bases and 4 bases, with 16 bases remaining between them. From germline, CDR1 is LNHDA and CDR2 SQIVND (reference sequence). In DNA, the CDR3 is TGTGCCAGTAGTAGACCCCAGGGGTTTGTCACTGAAGCTTTCTTT. Translating gives CASSRPQGFVTEAFF. Full variable domain (rest looked up from reference TRBV19 and TRBJ1-1): DGGITQSPKYLFRKEGQNVTLSCEQNLNHDAMYWYRQDPGQGLRLIYYSQIVNDFQKGDIAEGYSVSREKKESFPLTVTSAQKNPTAFYLCASSRPQGFVTEAFFGQGTRLTVV.